A selection of T cell receptor beta chains follows, all from one sample in a study of shared clonotypes between healthy human individuals. Assay used: immunoSEQ multiplex PCR; TCRdb lists only in-frame clones, some missing. The sample records 1.5 million to 2.5 million clones, roughly 94% being singletons. The material sequenced was naive CD8+ T cells sorted from blood. These receptors all come from a man between 18 and 29 years old in good health. Both conserved end residues are part of each CDR3. The D gene is left open where the match is weak. Part of the rows lack a size; the others show once, few, many or a class for expanded clones.

v_call	j_call	d_call	clone_size	cdr3_nt	cdr3_aa
TRBV20-1	TRBJ1-2	-	-	TGCAGTGCTCCCCCGGAGGTAGACTACACCTTC	CSAPPEVDYTF
TRBV6-1	TRBJ1-2	-	-	TGTGCCAGCAGTGAGGTGGAAATGGATGGCTACACCTTC	CASSEVEMDGYTF
TRBV19	TRBJ1-2	-	-	TGTGCCACCTCGCCAGGCTTAGCAGTTTCCTATGGCTACACCTTC	CATSPGLAVSYGYTF
TRBV28	TRBJ2-7	-	-	TGTGCCAGCAGTTTAGCAGGGGCCTACGAGCAGTACTTC	CASSLAGAYEQYF
TRBV9	TRBJ2-3	-	-	TGTGCCAGCAGCGTAGCTGGGGGACCGGATACGCAGTATTTT	CASSVAGGPDTQYF
TRBV9	TRBJ1-4	TRBD1	-	TGTGCCAGCAGCGGATCCGGGACAGGGTTGGAAAAACTGTTTTTT	CASSGSGTGLEKLFF
TRBV28	TRBJ2-5	TRBD2	-	TGTGCCAGCAGTTTACCCCTTACAGGCCCCGGGGGGGAGACCCAGTACTTC	CASSLPLTGPGGETQYF
TRBV27	TRBJ1-2	TRBD1	-	TGTGCCAGCAGTTTGTTAGGGACAGCTTTCTATGGCTACACCTTC	CASSLLGTAFYGYTF
TRBV28	TRBJ2-1	-	-	TGTGCCAGCAGTTTAGGCTTAAACAATGAGCAGTTCTTC	CASSLGLNNEQFF
TRBV5-4	TRBJ1-5	-	once	TGTGCCAGCAGCACCTCCGGGGACGAGGGCAATCAGCCCCAGCATTTT	CASSTSGDEGNQPQHF
TRBV10-3	TRBJ2-2	TRBD2	-	TGTGCCATCACGGAATTAGCGGGGGGTGTCGGGGAGCTGTTTTTT	CAITELAGGVGELFF
TRBV5-4	TRBJ2-7	-	-	TGTGCCAGCAGCTTTTACGACTACGAGCAGTACTTC	CASSFYDYEQYF
TRBV30	TRBJ2-1	-	-	TGTGCCTGGAGTGTTGGCGCAAGCTCCTACAATGAGCAGTTCTTC	CAWSVGASSYNEQFF
TRBV27	TRBJ1-1	-	-	TGTGCCAGCAGTTTATTTGGGGGCAGGTTGAACACTGAAGCTTTCTTT	CASSLFGGRLNTEAFF
TRBV25-1	TRBJ1-4	TRBD1	-	TGTGCCAGCAGTGTGACAGGGGTGGGGGAAAAACTGTTTTTT	CASSVTGVGEKLFF
TRBV27	TRBJ2-7	TRBD2	-	TGTGCCAGCAGCTATAGCGGGAGTGGGAACGAGCAGTACTTC	CASSYSGSGNEQYF
TRBV5-6	TRBJ2-4	-	-	TGTGCCAGCCACAGTTCCAAAAACATTCAGTACTTC	CASHSSKNIQYF
TRBV5-1	TRBJ1-2	TRBD1	-	TGCGCCAGCAGCATATTAGGGACAGCCTATGGCTACACCTTC	CASSILGTAYGYTF
TRBV11-2	TRBJ2-7	TRBD2	-	TGTGCCAGCAGCTACTTTAGCGGGCTATCCTACGAGCAGTACTTC	CASSYFSGLSYEQYF
TRBV7-9	TRBJ2-2	-	-	TGTGCCAGCAGCTTCCCCTCAGAGGGGGGCTATACCGGGGAGCTGTTTTTT	CASSFPSEGGYTGELFF
TRBV25-1	TRBJ1-4	-	-	TGTGCCAGCAGTGATTTACTCGGGGGCCTACCAACTAATGAAAAACTGTTTTTT	CASSDLLGGLPTNEKLFF
TRBV5-1	TRBJ2-7	-	-	TGCGCCAGCAGCTTGCATTTGTCCTACGAGCAGTACTTC	CASSLHLSYEQYF
TRBV13	TRBJ2-1	-	-	TGTGCCAGCAGCCCGGACTTCGCATCCTACAATGAGCAGTTCTTC	CASSPDFASYNEQFF
TRBV7-6	TRBJ2-1	TRBD1	-	TGTGCCAGCAGCCCCGGGACAGGGGTGAATGAGCAGTTCTTC	CASSPGTGVNEQFF
TRBV4-1	TRBJ2-2	TRBD2	-	TGCGCCAGCAGCCCCCGTAGCGGGAAAACCGGGGAGCTGTTTTTT	CASSPRSGKTGELFF